This T cell receptor beta chain was retrieved from a study of Tregs in tolerant kidney transplant recipients. Study outcomes and limitations: Few patients were studied, so findings need validation in larger groups.

Trimming at V came to 3 bases and at J to 4 bases, leaving 5 bases not matched to a gene. This CDR3 region has 17 residues. The germline gives CDR1 SGHRS, CDR2 YFSETQ. Produced via immunoSEQ multiplex PCR; TCRdb's table is partial and in-frame only. The sample holds tens of thousands of clones, roughly 90% seen once. Mixed chimerism was transient after nonmyeloablative marrow transplants from related graft donors. Worth noting for this clone: Its specificity is unknown.

The V gene is TRBV5-1, the J gene TRBJ2-2, with TRBD2 matching 14 bases. Sequenced material: CD4+ T cells from blood (PBMCs), taken 24 months after the transplant. This receptor was obtained from a human patient who received a combined kidney and bone marrow transplant. Some T cells may possibly be graft donor cells. The CDR3 here is CASSSGTSGRGTGELFF. The CDR3 region has the DNA TGCGCCAGCAGCTCAGGGACTAGCGGGAGAGGCACCGGGGAGCTGTTTTTT.